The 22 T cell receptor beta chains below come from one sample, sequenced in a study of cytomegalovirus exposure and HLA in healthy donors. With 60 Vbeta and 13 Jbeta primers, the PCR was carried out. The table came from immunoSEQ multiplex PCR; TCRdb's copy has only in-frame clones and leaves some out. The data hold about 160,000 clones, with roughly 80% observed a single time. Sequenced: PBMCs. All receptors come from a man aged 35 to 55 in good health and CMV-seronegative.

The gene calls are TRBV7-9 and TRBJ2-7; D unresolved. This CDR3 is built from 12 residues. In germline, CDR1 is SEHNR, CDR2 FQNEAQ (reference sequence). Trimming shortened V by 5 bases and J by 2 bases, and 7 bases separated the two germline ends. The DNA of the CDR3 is TGTGCCAGCAGCCAACACACCTACGAGCAGTACTTC. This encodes CASSQHTYEQYF.

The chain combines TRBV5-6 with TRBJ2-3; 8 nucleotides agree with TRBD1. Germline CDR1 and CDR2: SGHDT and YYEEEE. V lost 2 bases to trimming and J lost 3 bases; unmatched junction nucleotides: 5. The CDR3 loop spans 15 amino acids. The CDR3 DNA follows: TGTGCCAGCAGCTTTCGGACAGGGAGGACAGATACGCAGTATTTT. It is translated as CASSFRTGRTDTQYF.

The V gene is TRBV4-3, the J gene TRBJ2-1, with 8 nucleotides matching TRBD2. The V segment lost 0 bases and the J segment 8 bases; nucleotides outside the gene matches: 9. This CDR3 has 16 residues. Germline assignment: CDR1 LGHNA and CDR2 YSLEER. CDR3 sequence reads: CASSQELAGGRDEQFF. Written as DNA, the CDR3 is TGCGCCAGCAGCCAAGAATTGGCGGGGGGTAGGGATGAGCAGTTCTTC.

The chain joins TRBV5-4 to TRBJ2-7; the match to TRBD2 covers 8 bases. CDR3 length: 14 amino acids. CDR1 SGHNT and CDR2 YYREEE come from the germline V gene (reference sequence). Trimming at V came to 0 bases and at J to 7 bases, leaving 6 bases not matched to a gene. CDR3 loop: CASSLVGGAGEQYF. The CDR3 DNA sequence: TGTGCCAGCAGCTTGGTCGGGGGGGCCGGGGAGCAGTACTTC.

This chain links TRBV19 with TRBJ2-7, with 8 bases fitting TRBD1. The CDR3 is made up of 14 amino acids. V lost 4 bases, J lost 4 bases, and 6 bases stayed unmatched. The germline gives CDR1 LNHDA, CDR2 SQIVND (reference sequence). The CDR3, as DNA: TGTGCCAGTAGTACCCGGGACAGGTATTACGAGCAGTACTTC. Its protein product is CASSTRDRYYEQYF.

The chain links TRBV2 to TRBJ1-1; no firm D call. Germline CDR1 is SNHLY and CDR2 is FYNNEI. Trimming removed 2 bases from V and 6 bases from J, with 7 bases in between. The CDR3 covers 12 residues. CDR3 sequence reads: CASSELASEAFF. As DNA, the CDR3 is TGTGCCAGCAGTGAATTGGCCTCTGAAGCTTTCTTT.

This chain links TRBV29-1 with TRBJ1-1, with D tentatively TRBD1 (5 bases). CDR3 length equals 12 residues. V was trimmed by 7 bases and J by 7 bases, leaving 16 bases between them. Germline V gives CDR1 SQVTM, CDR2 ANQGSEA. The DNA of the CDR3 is TGCAGCGCCGACATCGCGGGACGTGAAGCTTTCTTT. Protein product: CSADIAGREAFF. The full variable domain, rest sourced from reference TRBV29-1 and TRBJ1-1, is SAVISQKPSRDICQRGTSLTIQCQVDSQVTMMFWYRQQPGQSLTLIATANQGSEATYESGFVIDKFPISRPNLTFSTLTVSNMSPEDSSIYLCSADIAGREAFFGQGTRLTVV.

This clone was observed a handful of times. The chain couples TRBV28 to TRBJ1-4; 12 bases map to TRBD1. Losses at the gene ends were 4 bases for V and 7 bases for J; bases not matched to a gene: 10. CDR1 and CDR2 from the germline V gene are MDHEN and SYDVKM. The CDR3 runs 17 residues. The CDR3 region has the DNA TGTGCCAGCAGTTCCGGGACAGGGGGCGGTTCTGGTGAAAAACTGTTTTTT. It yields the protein CASSSGTGGGSGEKLFF.

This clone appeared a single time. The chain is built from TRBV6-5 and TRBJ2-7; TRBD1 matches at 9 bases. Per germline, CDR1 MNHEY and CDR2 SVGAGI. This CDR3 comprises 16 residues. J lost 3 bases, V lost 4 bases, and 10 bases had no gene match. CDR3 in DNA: TGTGCCAGCAGTTGCACCCAGGACAGGGGTGTCTACGAGCAGTACTTC. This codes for CASSCTQDRGVYEQYF.

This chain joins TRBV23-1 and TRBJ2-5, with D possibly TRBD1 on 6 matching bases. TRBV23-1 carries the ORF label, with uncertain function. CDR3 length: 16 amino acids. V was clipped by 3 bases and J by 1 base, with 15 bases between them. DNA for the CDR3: TGCGCCAGCAGTCATGCCTCAGGGGACCGCCAAGAGACCCAGTACTTC. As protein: CASSHASGDRQETQYF.

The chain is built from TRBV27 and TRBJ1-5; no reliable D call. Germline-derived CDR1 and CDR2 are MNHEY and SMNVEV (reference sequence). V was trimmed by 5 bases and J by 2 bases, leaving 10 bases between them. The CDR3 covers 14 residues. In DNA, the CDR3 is TGTGCCAGCAGTGATCTCGGGGGCAATCAGCCCCAGCATTTT. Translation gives CASSDLGGNQPQHF.

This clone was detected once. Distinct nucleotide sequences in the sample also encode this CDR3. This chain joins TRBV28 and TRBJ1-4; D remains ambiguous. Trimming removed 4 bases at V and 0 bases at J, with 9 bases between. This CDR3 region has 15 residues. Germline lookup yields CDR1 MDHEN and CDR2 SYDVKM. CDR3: CASSSGGATNEKLFF. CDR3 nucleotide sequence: TGTGCCAGCAGTTCGGGTGGTGCAACTAATGAAAAACTGTTTTTT.

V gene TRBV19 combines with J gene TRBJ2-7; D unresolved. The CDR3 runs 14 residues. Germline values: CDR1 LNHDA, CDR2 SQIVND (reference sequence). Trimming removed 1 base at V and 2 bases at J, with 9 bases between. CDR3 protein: CASSIVGQTYEQYF. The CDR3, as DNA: TGTGCCAGTAGTATAGTTGGGCAGACCTACGAGCAGTACTTC.

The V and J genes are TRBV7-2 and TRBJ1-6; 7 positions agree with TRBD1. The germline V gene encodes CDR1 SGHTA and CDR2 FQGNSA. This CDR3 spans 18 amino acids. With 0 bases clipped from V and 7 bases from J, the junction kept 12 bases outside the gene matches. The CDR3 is CASSLATNRGWGNSPLHF. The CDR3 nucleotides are TGTGCCAGCAGCTTAGCAACGAACAGGGGTTGGGGAAATTCACCCCTCCACTTT.

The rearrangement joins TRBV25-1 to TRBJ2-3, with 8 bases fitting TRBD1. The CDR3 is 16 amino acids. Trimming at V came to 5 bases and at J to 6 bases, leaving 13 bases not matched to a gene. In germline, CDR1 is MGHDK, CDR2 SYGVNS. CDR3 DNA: TGTGCCAGCAGTAGAAATCAGGGGGCGTCAAGGGATACGCAGTATTTT. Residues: CASSRNQGASRDTQYF.

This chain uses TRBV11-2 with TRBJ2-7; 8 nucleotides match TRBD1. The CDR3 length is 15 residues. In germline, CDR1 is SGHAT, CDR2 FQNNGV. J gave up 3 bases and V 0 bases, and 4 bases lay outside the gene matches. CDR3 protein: CASSLEAGGFYEQYF. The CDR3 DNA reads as TGTGCCAGCAGCTTAGAGGCAGGGGGCTTCTACGAGCAGTACTTC.

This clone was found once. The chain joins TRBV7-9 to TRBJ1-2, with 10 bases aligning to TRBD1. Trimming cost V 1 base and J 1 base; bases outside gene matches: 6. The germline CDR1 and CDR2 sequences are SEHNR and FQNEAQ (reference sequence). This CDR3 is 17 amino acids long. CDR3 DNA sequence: TGTGCCAGCAGCTTAGAGGGGACAGGGGACCATAACTATGGCTACACCTTC. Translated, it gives CASSLEGTGDHNYGYTF.

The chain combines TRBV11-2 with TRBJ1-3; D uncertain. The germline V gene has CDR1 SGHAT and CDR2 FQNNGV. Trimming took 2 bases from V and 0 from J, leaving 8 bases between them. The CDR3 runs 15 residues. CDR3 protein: CASSLQAGSGNTIYF. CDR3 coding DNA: TGTGCCAGCAGCTTACAGGCCGGCTCTGGAAACACCATATATTTT.

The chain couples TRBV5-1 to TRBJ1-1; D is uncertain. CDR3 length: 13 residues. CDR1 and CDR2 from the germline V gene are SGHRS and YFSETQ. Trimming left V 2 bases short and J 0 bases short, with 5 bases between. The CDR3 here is CASSFSLNTEAFF. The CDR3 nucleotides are TGCGCCAGCAGCTTCAGTCTGAACACTGAAGCTTTCTTT.

Here the CDR3 DNA reads TGCGCCAGCAGCGCCGGGACAGTTAGCTCTGACACCATATATTTT. Amino acid sequence: CASSAGTVSSDTIYF. This chain joins TRBV5-1 and TRBJ1-3; 7 bases map to TRBD1. CDR1 and CDR2 from the germline V gene are SGHRS and YFSETQ. There are 15 residues in the CDR3. With V trimmed by 4 bases and J by 8 bases, 12 bases remained unmatched.

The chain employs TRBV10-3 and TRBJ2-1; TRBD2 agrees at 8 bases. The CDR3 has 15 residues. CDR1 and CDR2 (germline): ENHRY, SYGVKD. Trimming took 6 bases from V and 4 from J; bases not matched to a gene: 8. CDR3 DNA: TGTGCCATCAGAGACAGCGGGGGTCCTTACAATGAGCAGTTCTTC. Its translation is CAIRDSGGPYNEQFF.

The CDR3 DNA is TGTGCCAGCAGCGGCGGGACAGGGGGCTTCACTGAAGCTTTCTTT. Amino acid sequence: CASSGGTGGFTEAFF. The rearrangement uses TRBV7-9 and TRBJ1-1; 12 nucleotides agree with TRBD1. Per the germline V gene, CDR1 is SEHNR and CDR2 is FQNEAQ (reference sequence). Unmatched junction bases numbered 5, after V lost 5 bases and J lost 4 bases. This CDR3 comprises 15 residues.